This paragraph reports one TCR beta chain. Its antigen is still unknown. Expansion of antigen-specific CD4+ T cells with viral peptide pools was carried out by the ViraFEST assay before sequencing. The culture ran for around ten days before CD4+ T cells were isolated. The culture medium for 1.5 million to 2 million PBMC per well included about 9.2 IU/ml IL-2 and roughly 10 ug/ml peptides. Fresh IL-2-containing medium replaced half the medium on days 3 and 7. This entry belongs to a study of vaccination effects on CD4 cells after COVID-19. Study-wide points: Among infection- and vaccine-induced clones, marked clonal contraction occurred late after vaccination. Only a few convalescent patients and no early post-infection timepoints featured in the study.

This table comes from immunoSEQ multiplex PCR, and its TCRdb copy is limited to in-frame clones, with some not included. The data hold approximately 54,000 clones, with around 86% observed a single time. Looked up from germline, CDR1 is SGDLS and CDR2 is YYNGEE. The germline V and J ends were trimmed by 3 bases and 6 bases, with 5 bases remaining between them. The CDR3 extends over 11 amino acids. The sample in question was CD4+ T cells from PBMCs cultured with HCoV-229E spike peptides, obtained before COVID-19 vaccination. V gene TRBV9 combines with J gene TRBJ2-3; no definite D call. The receptor comes from a human donor who received a COVID-19 vaccine. The DNA of the CDR3 is TGTGCCAGCAGCGGGGCGGATACGCAGTATTTT. As protein: CASSGADTQYF.